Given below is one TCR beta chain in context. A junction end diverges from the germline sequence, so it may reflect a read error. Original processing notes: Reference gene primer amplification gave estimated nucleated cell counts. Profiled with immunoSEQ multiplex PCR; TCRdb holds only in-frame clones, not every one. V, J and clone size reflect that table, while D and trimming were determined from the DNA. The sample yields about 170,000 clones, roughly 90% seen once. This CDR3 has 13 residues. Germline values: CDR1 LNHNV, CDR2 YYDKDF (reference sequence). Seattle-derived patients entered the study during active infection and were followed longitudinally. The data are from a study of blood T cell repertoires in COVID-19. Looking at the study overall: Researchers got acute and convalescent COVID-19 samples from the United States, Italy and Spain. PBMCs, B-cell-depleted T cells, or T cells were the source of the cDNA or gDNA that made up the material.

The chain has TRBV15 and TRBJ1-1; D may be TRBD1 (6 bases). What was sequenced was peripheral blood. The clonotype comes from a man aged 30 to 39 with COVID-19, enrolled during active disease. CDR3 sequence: CATSWTVNTEAFF. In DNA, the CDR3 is TGTGCCACCAGTTGGACAGTGAATACTGAAGCTTTCTTT.